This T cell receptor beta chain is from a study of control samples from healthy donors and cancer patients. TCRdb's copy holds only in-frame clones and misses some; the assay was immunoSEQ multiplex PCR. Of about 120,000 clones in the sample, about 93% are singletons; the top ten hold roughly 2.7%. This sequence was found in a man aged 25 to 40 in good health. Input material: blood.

CDR3 in DNA: TGTGCCTGGAGTCCTGGGGCGGCGGACACCATATATTTT. This encodes CAWSPGAADTIYF. This chain connects TRBV30 to TRBJ1-3; TRBD1 might be the D (5 bases). The CDR3 sequence is 13 residues long. Trimming shortened V by 2 bases and J by 8 bases, and 13 bases separated the two germline ends. CDR1 GTSNPN and CDR2 SVGIG come from the germline V gene (reference sequence).